The clone carrying this T cell receptor beta chain has only a few counts. The antigen remains undetermined. These data belong to a study of beta chain features in type 1 diabetes. Across the whole study: On cell yields, gender and age, patients and healthy donors were similar. Sorted cells examined across all samples numbered 107,917,701. Study-wide findings and caveats: Shortening of TCRB CDR3s, moderate but significant, appeared in all four CD4+ subsets of Type 1 diabetes patients.

Germline CDR1 SGHNT, CDR2 YYREEE (reference sequence). Trimming left V 0 bases short and J 2 bases short, with 8 bases between. The length of the CDR3 is 14 residues. The sequenced template was cDNA made from the entire isolated RNA. Profiling relied on immunoSEQ multiplex PCR, and the TCRdb table lists in-frame clones only, not all of them. The sample carries hundreds of thousands of clones, over 11% recorded once. The gene calls are TRBV5-4 and TRBJ1-2; D call uncertain. The sequencing sample was made of naive CD4+ T cells from blood. This TCR was sampled from a man between 18 and 35 years old with type 1 diabetes. The CDR3 reads CASSLEGINYGYTF. Here the CDR3 DNA reads TGTGCCAGCAGCTTGGAGGGAATCAACTATGGCTACACCTTC.